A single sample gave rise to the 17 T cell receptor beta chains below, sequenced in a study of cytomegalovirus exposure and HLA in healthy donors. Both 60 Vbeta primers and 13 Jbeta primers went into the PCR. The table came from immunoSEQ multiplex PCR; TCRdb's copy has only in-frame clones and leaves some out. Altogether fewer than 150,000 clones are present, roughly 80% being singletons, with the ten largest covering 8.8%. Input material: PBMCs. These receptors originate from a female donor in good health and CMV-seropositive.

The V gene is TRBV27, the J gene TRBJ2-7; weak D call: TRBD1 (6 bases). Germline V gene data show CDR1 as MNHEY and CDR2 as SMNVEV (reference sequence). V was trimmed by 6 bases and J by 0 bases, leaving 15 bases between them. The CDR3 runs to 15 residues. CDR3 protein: CASRTALDSSYEQYF. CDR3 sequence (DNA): TGTGCCAGCAGGACGGCTTTGGACAGCTCCTACGAGCAGTACTTC.

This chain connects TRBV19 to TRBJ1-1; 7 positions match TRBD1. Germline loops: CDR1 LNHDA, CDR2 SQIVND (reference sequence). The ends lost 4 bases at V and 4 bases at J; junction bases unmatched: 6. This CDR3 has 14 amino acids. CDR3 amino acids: CASSTRQGGTEAFF. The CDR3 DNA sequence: TGTGCCAGTAGTACAAGACAGGGTGGCACTGAAGCTTTCTTT. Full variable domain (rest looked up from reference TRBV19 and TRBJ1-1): DGGITQSPKYLFRKEGQNVTLSCEQNLNHDAMYWYRQDPGQGLRLIYYSQIVNDFQKGDIAEGYSVSREKKESFPLTVTSAQKNPTAFYLCASSTRQGGTEAFFGQGTRLTVV.

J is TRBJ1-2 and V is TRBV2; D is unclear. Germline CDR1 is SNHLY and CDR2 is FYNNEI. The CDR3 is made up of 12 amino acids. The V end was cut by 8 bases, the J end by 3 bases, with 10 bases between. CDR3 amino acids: CASGTAYYGYTF. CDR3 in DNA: TGTGCCAGCGGTACAGCCTACTATGGCTACACCTTC.

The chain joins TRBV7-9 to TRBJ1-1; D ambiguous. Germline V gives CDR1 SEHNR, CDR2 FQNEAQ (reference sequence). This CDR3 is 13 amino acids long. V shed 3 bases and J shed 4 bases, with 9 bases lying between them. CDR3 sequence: CASSLRTLTEAFF. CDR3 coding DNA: TGTGCCAGCAGCTTGCGGACTCTCACTGAAGCTTTCTTT. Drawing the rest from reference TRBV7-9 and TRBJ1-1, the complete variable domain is DTGVSQNPRHKITKRGQNVTFRCDPISEHNRLYWYRQTLGQGPEFLTYFQNEAQLEKSRLLSDRFSAERPKGSFSTLEIQRTEQGDSAMYLCASSLRTLTEAFFGQGTRLTVV.

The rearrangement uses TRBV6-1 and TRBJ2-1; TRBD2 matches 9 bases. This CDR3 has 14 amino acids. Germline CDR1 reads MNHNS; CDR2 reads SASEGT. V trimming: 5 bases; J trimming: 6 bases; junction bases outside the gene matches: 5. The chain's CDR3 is CASSTGTSLNEQFF. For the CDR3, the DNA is TGTGCCAGCAGTACCGGGACTAGCCTCAATGAGCAGTTCTTC.

The CDR3 region is CASSSQGRDTGELFF. CDR3 coding DNA: TGCGCCAGCAGTTCTCAGGGAAGGGACACCGGGGAGCTGTTTTTT. The V and J genes are TRBV5-1 and TRBJ2-2, with a possible D match to TRBD1 (5 bases). V was pared by 5 bases and J by 3 bases, with 14 bases between. CDR3 length equals 15 residues. Germline V gives CDR1 SGHRS, CDR2 YFSETQ.

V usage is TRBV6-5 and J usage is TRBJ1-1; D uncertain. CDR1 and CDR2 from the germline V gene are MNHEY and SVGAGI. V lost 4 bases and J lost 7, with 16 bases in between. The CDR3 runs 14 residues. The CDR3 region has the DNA TGTGCCAGCAGTTCCCAAATACTTTACAGTGAAGCTTTCTTT. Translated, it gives CASSSQILYSEAFF.

The CDR3 DNA reads TGCAGCGTTGAACCCATTAACACCGGGGAGCTGTTTTTT. It yields the protein CSVEPINTGELFF. The V call is TRBV29-1, the J call TRBJ2-2, with unresolved D. Germline CDR1 and CDR2: SQVTM and ANQGSEA. Trimming stripped 2 bases from V and 2 bases from J, with 6 bases between. The CDR3 loop spans 13 amino acids.

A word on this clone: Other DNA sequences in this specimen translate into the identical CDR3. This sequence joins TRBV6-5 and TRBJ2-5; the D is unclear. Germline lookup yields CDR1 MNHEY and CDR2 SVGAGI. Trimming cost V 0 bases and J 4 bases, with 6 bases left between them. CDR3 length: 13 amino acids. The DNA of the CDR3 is TGTGCCAGCAGTTACTCGAGGAGAGAGACCCAGTACTTC. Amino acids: CASSYSRRETQYF.

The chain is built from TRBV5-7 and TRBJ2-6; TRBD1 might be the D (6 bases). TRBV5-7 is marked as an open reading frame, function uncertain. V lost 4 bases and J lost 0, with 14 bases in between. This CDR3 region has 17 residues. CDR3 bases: TGTGCCAGCAGCCAATCGGACAGCCACTCTGGGGCCAACGTCCTGACTTTC. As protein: CASSQSDSHSGANVLTF.

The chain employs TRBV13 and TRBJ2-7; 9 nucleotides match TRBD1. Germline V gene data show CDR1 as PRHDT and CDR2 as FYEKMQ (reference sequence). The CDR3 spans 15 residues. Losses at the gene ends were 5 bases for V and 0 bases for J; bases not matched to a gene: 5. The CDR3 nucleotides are TGTGCCAGCAGCCCCGGGACAGGGAGCTCCTACGAGCAGTACTTC. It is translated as CASSPGTGSSYEQYF.

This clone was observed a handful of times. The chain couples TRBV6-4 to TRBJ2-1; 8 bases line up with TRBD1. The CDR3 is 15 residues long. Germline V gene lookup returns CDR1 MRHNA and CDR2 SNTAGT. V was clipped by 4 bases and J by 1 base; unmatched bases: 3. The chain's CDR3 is CASSVDRGSYNEQFF. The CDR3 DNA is TGTGCCAGCAGTGTCGACAGGGGTTCCTACAATGAGCAGTTCTTC.

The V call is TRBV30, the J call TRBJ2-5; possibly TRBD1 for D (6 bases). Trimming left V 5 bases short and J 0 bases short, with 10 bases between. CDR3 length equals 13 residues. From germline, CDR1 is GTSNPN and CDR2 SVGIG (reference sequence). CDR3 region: CAWGTPYQETQYF. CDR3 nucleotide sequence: TGTGCCTGGGGGACACCTTACCAAGAGACCCAGTACTTC.

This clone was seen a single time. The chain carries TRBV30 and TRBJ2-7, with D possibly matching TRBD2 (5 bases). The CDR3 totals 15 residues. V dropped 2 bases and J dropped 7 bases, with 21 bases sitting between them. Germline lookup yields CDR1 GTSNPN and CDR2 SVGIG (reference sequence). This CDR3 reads CAWSRQLPPAGEQYF. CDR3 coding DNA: TGTGCCTGGAGTCGCCAGTTACCTCCCGCGGGTGAGCAGTACTTC.

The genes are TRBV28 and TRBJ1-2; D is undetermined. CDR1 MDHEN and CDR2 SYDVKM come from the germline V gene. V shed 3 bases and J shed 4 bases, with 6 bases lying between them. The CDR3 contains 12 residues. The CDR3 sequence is CASSLVAYGYTF. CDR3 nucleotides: TGTGCCAGCAGTTTGGTGGCCTATGGCTACACCTTC.

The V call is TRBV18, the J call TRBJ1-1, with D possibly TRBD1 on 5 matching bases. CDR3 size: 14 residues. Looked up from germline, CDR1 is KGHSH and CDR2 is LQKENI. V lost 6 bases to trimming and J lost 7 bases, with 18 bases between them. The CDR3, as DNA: TGTGCCAGCTCTCCCGGTAGGGGTGCCGTTGAAGCTTTCTTT. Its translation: CASSPGRGAVEAFF.

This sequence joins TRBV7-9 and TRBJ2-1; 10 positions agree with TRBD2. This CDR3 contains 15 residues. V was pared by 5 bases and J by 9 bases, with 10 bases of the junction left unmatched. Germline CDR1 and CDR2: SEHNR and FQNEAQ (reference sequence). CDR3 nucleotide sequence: TGTGCCAGCAGCGTTTACGTACTAGCGGGGATTGAGCAGTTCTTC. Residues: CASSVYVLAGIEQFF.